This T cell receptor beta chain emerged from a study of CD4 T cells in relation to SARS-CoV-2 and coronaviruses. Produced via immunoSEQ multiplex PCR; TCRdb's table is partial and in-frame only. This table has approximately 41,000 clones, approximately 84% appearing once. The germline V gene has CDR1 LNHDA and CDR2 SQIVND (reference sequence). V was shortened by 5 bases and J by 8 bases, with 19 bases between the two germline ends. The CDR3 contains 15 residues. About this clone itself: What it recognizes is unknown.

Sequencing was carried out using naive CD4+ T cells from PBMCs, cultured in vitro. The subset: naive CD4+ T cells isolated by negative enrichment. This TCR was sampled from an adult with COVID-19. The gene calls are TRBV19 and TRBJ2-1; D gene ambiguous. The CDR3, as DNA: TGTGCCAGTAGTCTTAACATGAGGACGATTCATGAGCAGTTCTTC. Translation: CASSLNMRTIHEQFF.